This T cell receptor (beta chain) was profiled in a study of shared clonotypes between healthy human individuals. The authors ran the assay at deep level. This table comes from immunoSEQ multiplex PCR, and its TCRdb copy is limited to in-frame clones, with some not included. Of tens of thousands of clones in the sample, over 55% were seen once. The sample holds a few counts of this clone. Antigen specificity is unknown. Other DNA sequences in the same sample also yield this CDR3. Study observations and caveats: Non-shared clonotypes were found to have lower generation probabilities than the clonotypes that were shared by all four of the sorted-subset donors.

CDR3 length equals 12 residues. Germline V gene sequence: CDR1 SQVTM, CDR2 ANQGSEA. V lost 5 bases to trimming and J lost 1 base, with 8 bases between them. Sequences were obtained from memory CD8+ T cells sorted from blood. Described subset: CD45RO+ cells pooled with CCR7-negative TemRA cells. The gene calls are TRBV29-1 and TRBJ1-1; D remains ambiguous. The clonotype comes from a man younger than 40 in good health. CDR3 coding DNA: TGCAGCGTTCAACCGGGGAACACTGAAGCTTTCTTT. Translation: CSVQPGNTEAFF.